This TCR beta chain was sequenced during a study of blood T cell repertoires in COVID-19. Study context: Sample material is recorded as cDNA or gDNA derived from T cells, B-cell-depleted T cells, or PBMCs.

Per the study methods: Nucleated cell number was recorded as an estimate derived from reference gene primer amplification. The table came from immunoSEQ multiplex PCR; TCRdb's copy has only in-frame clones and leaves some out. The V and J calls and clone size come from that table; D and trimming were worked out from the DNA. The sample has 35,000 to 50,000 clones; roughly 92% are singletons. CDR3 length: 13 residues. The V gene's germline CDR1 is SQVTM and CDR2 ANQGSEA. V gave up 7 bases and J gave up 7 bases; unmatched junction bases: 11. The chain employs TRBV29-1 and TRBJ2-7, with 9 bases identical to TRBD2. The sequence was obtained from a man aged 50-60 years with active COVID-19. Sample: peripheral blood. The CDR3 DNA sequence: TGCAGCGCCCTCCCTAGCGGGAAGCGGGAGCAGTACTTC. This translates into CSALPSGKREQYF.